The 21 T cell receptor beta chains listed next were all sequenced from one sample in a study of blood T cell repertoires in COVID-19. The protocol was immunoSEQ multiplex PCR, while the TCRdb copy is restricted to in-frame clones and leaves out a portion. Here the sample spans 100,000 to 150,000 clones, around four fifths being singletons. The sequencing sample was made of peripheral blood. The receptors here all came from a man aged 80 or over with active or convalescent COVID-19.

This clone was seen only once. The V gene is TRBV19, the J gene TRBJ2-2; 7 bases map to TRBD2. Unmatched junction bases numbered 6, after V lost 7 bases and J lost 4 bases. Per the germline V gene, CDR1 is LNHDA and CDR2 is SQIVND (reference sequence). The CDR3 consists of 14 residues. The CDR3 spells CASTTTSPTGELFF. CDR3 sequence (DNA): TGTGCCAGTACCACGACTAGCCCCACCGGGGAGCTGTTTTTT.

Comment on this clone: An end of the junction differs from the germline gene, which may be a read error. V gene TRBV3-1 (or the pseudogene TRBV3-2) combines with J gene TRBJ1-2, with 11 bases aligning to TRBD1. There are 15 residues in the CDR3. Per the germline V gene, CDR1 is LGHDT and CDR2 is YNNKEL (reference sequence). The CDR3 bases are TGTGCCAGCACCCAAGGGACAGGGGGAAACTATGGCTACACCTTC. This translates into CASTQGTGGNYGYTF.

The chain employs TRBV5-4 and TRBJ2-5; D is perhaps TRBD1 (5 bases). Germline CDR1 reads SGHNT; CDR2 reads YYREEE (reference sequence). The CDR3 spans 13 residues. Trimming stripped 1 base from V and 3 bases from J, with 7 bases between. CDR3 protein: CASSLRGEETQYF. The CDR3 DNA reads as TGTGCCAGCAGCTTGAGGGGCGAAGAGACCCAGTACTTC.

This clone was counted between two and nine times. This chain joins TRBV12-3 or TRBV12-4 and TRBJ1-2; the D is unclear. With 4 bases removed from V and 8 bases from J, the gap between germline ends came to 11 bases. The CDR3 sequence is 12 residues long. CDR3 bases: TGTGCCAGCAGTTCCCTCTCCTACGGCTACACCTTC. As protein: CASSSLSYGYTF.

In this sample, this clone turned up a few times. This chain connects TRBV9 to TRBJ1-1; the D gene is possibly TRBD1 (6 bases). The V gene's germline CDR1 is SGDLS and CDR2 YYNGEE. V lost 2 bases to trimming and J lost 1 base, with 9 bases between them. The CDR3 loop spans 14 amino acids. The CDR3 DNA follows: TGTGCCAGCAGCGTGGACAGTGGGAACACTGAAGCTTTCTTT. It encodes CASSVDSGNTEAFF.

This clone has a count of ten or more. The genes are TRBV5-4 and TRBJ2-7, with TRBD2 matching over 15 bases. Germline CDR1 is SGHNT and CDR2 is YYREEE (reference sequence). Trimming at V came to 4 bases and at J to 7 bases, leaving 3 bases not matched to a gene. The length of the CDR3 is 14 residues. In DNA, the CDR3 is TGTGCCAGCAGCCGGACTAGCGGGGGGGATGAGCAGTACTTC. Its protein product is CASSRTSGGDEQYF. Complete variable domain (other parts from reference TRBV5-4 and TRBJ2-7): ETGVTQSPTHLIKTRGQQVTLRCSSQSGHNTVSWYQQALGQGPQFIFQYYREEENGRGNFPPRFSGLQFPNYSSELNVNALELDDSALYLCASSRTSGGDEQYFGPGTRLTVT.

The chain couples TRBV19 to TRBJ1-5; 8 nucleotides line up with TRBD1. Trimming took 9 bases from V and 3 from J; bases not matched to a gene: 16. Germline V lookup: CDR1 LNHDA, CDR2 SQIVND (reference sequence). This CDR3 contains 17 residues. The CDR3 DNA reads TGTGCCAGGAGAGGACACTGGACAGGGCGGGTCAATCAGCCCCAGCATTTT. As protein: CARRGHWTGRVNQPQHF. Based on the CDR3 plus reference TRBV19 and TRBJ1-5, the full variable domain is DGGITQSPKYLFRKEGQNVTLSCEQNLNHDAMYWYRQDPGQGLRLIYYSQIVNDFQKGDIAEGYSVSREKKESFPLTVTSAQKNPTAFYLCARRGHWTGRVNQPQHFGDGTRLSIL.

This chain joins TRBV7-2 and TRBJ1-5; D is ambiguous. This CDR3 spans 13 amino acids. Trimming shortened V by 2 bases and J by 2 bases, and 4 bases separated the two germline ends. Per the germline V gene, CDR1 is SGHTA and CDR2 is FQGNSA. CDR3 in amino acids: CASSLFGNQPQHF. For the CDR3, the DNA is TGTGCCAGCAGCTTATTCGGCAATCAGCCCCAGCATTTT.

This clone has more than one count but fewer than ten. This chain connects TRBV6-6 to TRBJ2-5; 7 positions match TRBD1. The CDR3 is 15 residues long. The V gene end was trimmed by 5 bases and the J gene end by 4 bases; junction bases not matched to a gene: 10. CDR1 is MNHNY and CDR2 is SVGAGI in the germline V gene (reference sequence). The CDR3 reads CASSRPSAGGETQYF. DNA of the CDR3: TGTGCCAGCAGTAGGCCCTCGGCAGGGGGAGAGACCCAGTACTTC.

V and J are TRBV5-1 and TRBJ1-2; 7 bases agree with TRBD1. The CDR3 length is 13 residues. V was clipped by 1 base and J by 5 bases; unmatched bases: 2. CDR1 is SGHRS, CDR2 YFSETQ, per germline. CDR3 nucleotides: TGCGCCAGCAGCTTGCAGGGGGGTTATGGCTACACCTTC. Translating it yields CASSLQGGYGYTF. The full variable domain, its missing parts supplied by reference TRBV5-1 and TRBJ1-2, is KAGVTQTPRYLIKTRGQQVTLSCSPISGHRSVSWYQQTPGQGLQFLFEYFSETQRNKGNFPGRFSGRQFSNSRSEMNVSTLELGDSALYLCASSLQGGYGYTFGSGTRLTVV.

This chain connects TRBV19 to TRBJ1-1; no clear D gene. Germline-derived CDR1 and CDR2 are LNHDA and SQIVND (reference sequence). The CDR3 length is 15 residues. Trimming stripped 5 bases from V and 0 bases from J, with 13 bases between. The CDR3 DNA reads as TGTGCCAGTAGTCAAAGTGGCAGTATGAACACTGAAGCTTTCTTT. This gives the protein CASSQSGSMNTEAFF.

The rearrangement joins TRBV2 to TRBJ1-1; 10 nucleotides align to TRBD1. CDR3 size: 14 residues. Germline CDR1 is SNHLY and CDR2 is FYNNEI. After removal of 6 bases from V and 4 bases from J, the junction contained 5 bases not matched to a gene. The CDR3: CASRGTGAGTEAFF. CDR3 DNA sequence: TGTGCCAGCAGGGGGACAGGGGCCGGCACTGAAGCTTTCTTT.

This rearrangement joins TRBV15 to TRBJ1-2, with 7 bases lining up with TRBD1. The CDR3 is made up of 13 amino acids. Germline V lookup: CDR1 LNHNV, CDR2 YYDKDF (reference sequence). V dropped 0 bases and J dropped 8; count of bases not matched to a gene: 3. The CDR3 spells CATSRDKGGGYTF. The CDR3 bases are TGTGCCACCAGCAGAGATAAAGGGGGCGGCTACACCTTC.

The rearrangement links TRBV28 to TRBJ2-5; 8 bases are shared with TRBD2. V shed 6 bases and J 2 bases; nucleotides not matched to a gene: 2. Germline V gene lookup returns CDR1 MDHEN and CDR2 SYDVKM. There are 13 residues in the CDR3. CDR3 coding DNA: TGTGCCAGCAGCAGCGGGGGACAAGAGACCCAGTACTTC. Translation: CASSSGGQETQYF.

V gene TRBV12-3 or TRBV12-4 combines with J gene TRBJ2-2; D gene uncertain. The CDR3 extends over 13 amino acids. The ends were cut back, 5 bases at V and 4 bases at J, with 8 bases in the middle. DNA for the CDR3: TGTGCCAGCAGTACAGCCTCCACCGGGGAGCTGTTTTTT. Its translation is CASSTASTGELFF.

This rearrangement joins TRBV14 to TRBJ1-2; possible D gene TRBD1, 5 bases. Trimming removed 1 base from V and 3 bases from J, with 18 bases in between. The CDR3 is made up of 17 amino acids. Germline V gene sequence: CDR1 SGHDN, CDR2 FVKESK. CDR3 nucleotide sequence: TGTGCCAGCAGCCAAGCAGCGGGGCCCTTCGGTGACTATGGCTACACCTTC. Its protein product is CASSQAAGPFGDYGYTF.

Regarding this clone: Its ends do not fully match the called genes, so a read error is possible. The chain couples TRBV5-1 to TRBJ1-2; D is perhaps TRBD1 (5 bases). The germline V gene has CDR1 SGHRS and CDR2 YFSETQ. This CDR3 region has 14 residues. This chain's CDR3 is CASTLGGGNYGYTF. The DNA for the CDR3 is TGCGCAAGCACCCTCGGGGGAGGGAACTATGGCTACACCTTC.

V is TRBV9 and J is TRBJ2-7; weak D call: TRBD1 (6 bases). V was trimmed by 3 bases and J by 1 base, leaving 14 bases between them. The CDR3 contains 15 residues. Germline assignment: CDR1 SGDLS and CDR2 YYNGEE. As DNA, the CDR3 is TGTGCCAGCAGCGCCGGGCTGGACAGATCCTACGAGCAGTACTTC. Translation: CASSAGLDRSYEQYF.

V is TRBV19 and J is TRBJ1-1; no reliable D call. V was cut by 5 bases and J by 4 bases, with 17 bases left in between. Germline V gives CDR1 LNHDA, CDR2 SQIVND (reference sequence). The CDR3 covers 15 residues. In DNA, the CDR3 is TGTGCCAGTAGTCTGCCCTACAGCCTGGGCACTGAAGCTTTCTTT. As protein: CASSLPYSLGTEAFF.

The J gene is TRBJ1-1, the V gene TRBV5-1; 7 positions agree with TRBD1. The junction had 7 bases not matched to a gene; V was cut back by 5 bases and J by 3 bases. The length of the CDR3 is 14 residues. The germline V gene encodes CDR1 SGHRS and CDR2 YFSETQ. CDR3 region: CASRRGGSDTEAFF. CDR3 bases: TGCGCCAGCAGACGAGGGGGCTCGGACACTGAAGCTTTCTTT.

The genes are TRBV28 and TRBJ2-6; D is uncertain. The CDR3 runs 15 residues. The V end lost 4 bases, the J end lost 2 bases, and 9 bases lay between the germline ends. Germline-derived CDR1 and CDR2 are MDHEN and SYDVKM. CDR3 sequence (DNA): TGTGCCAGCAGTTCCCGGGTAGCTGGGGCCAACGTCCTGACTTTC. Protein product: CASSSRVAGANVLTF. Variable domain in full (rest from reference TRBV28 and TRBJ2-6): DVKVTQSSRYLVKRTGEKVFLECVQDMDHENMFWYRQDPGLGLRLIYFSYDVKMKEKGDIPEGYSVSREKKERFSLILESASTNQTSMYLCASSSRVAGANVLTFGAGSRLTVL.